This TCR beta chain was profiled in a study of blood T cells in healthy people across ages (dated by TCRdb to about 2015). Regarding the research as a whole: In model experiments, template switching captured about one uniquely barcoded TCR beta cDNA molecule for every two T cells. To track age-related changes in TCR beta repertoire diversity, the study relied on deep sequencing normalized with unique cDNA molecular identifiers. The donors were split into four age groups: young (average 16 years), middle-aged (nearly 40), aged (approximately 60) and long-lived (roughly 77). Two additional independent replicas of 1 million unique cDNA reads from the same blood draw were analyzed for two donors (one aged 18 to 30 and one aged 80 or older). Study-level results and caveats: Donor CMV infection status was unknown, potentially confounding age-related changes in expanded clonotypes. Estimates of total diversity based on one million sequenced T cells were considered lower bounds and underestimates. The percentage of naive T cells measured by flow cytometry correlated strongly with observed TCR beta diversity. Compared with the aged group, more naive CD4+ T cells, fewer expanded clones and increased TCR diversity were shown by the long-lived group, suggesting age selection. Observed TCR beta diversity per million T cells fell roughly linearly with age, and a significant reduction was already apparent by age approximately 41. Since profiling was done on bulk unsorted PBMCs, naive and antigen-experienced compartments could not be conclusively compared.

The donors were roughly 38 Caucasian individuals from Russia, aged roughly 6 to 90 years, who were systemically healthy. Each donor gave 8 to 10 milliliters of peripheral blood, collected into EDTA-treated Vacutainer tubes. PBMCs were isolated by Ficoll-Paque density-gradient centrifugation, with at least 6 million obtained per sample. Trizol reagent was used to extract total RNA from PBMCs, with at least 5.5 micrograms per sample. Naive CD45RAhigh/CD27high T cell percentages were measured by flow cytometry on a PBMC aliquot from every donor. Receptor libraries were prepared by 5' RACE. The listed sequencing device is Illumina HiSeq 2500. A second PCR of roughly 7 to 11 cycles was performed with a sample-barcoded 5' primer and a J-beta primer mix. Each TCR beta cDNA molecule received a unique molecular identifier from a template-switch 5' adaptor carrying 12 random nucleotides. Each sample yielded at least 2.5 million CDR3-containing paired-end reads. All of the RNA was converted into first-strand cDNA using the Mint cDNA synthesis kit, with a TRBC-specific oligonucleotide serving as the primer. After uracil-DNA glycosylase treatment, a first 18-cycle PCR used universal primers M1SS and BC2_uni_R on all cDNA. The authors processed their data as follows. For normalization, 1 million high-quality reads were randomly selected from each sample, with every read carrying a distinct molecular identifier. Reads with shared molecular identifiers were discarded instead of being binned into consensus sequences. MiTCR, run with a Q25 quality threshold and the strictest error-elimination algorithm, handled CDR3 identification, clonotype clustering and error correction. A nonparametric unseen species model using Euler transformation provided a lower-bound estimate of total TCR beta diversity. Using fastp at Q25 and MiXCR, TCRdb reprocessed the public reads and kept productive beta chains. Identical CDR3 protein sequences are pooled into one entry, listed with their most common genes and DNA. In this record, the V and J calls reflect TCRdb's handling and not the investigators' own analysis. The sample profile shows roughly 800,000 distinct CDR3 sequences; around 24% of them were found once. Around 3% of the sample is in the top ten clones.

In this sample, this clonotype turned up a few times. Its antigen specificity is not known. No base quality values were provided; no much bigger clone lies one nucleotide off. These data were likewise used in another study, on T cells of mothers and their children. The second paper further reports: Nine systemically healthy Caucasian individuals, comprising three mothers and their six children, were included as donors. cDNA synthesis consumed the entire amount of extracted RNA, loaded at 1.5 ug RNA in each 15 ul reaction. In the second PCR, sample barcodes and 2-4 random nucleotides were introduced via the M1S primer. More than 8 million TCR beta CDR3 reads were obtained from each mother, and 2.5 million to 3.5 million reads were obtained from each child. Thymic selection similarly shapes TCR recombination output in related and unrelated pairs, with minor effect from inherited differences. Related mother-child pairs always showed normalized repertoire overlap that was slightly higher than in unrelated mother-child pairs, though the difference was never significant. No persistent microchimeric T cell clones were detected, at a sensitivity of 90 to 100 clones per million clonotypes. To look for features that set related mother-child pairs apart from unrelated individuals, the researchers ran deep NGS to compare the TCR beta repertoires of mothers and children. On average, the children were approximately 12 +/- 4 years old, while the mothers were approximately 41 +/- 4 years old. After adapter ligation with NEBNext reagents, the libraries were sequenced on Illumina HiSeq 2000 with 100+100 nt paired-end reads. To prevent cross-contamination, the mother and child libraries were prepared one month apart and sequenced in separate runs. For each donor, somewhere between roughly 450,000 and 2,000,000 distinct TCR beta clonotypes were identified. Naive TCR beta clonotypes were estimated from low-frequency clonotypes matched to each donor's FACS-determined naive share, without sorting.

The receptor comes from a boy younger than 18 in good health. What was sequenced was blood.

The CDR3 amino acid sequence is: CASSEGFTGFQETQYF. The nucleotides read TGTGCCAGCAGTGAAGGATTCACGGGCTTCCAGGAGACCCAGTACTTC. The sequence is built from TRBV2 and TRBJ2-5; a confident D gene designation cannot be given. The CDR3 runs 16 amino acids, cysteine and phenylalanine included. Of the read, only the CDR3 DNA is kept; its 48 bases are in frame from base 1. CDR1 and CDR2 (SNHLY, FYNNEI) derive from the germline V gene. V is cut by 1 base and J by 5 bases, and the space between the germline ends is 17 bases.